This T cell receptor (beta chain) was recorded in a study of blood T cell repertoires in COVID-19. About the research overall: Some COVID-19 samples were acute and others convalescent; all came from the United States, Italy and Spain. From T cells, B-cell-depleted T cells, or PBMCs came the material, which was cDNA or gDNA.

Per the germline V gene, CDR1 is SNHLY and CDR2 is FYNNEI. Trimming at V came to 2 bases and at J to 7 bases, leaving 8 bases not matched to a gene. The CDR3 is 15 residues long. In the original workflow: Amplification from reference gene primers served as the basis for estimated nucleated cell counts. Assay used: immunoSEQ multiplex PCR; TCRdb lists only in-frame clones, some missing. D and trimming were read from the DNA, whereas the V and J calls and clone size are those reported in that table. The data show around 100,000 clones, with 82% seen just once and about 5% held by the top ten. The sequenced sample was peripheral blood. The genes are TRBV2 and TRBJ1-5; TRBD1 matches 7 bases. The receptor was isolated from a man in his sixties with acute or convalescent COVID-19. The CDR3 sequence is CASSEYEGGYQPQHF. Written as DNA, the CDR3 is TGTGCCAGCAGTGAATATGAAGGGGGCTACCAGCCCCAGCATTTT. Full variable domain (missing parts from reference TRBV2 and TRBJ1-5): EPEVTQTPSHQVTQMGQEVILRCVPISNHLYFYWYRQILGQKVEFLVSFYNNEISEKSEIFDDQFSVERPDGSNFTLKIRSTKLEDSAMYFCASSEYEGGYQPQHFGDGTRLSIL.